This is a list of T cell receptor beta chains from one sample in a study of blood T cells in healthy people across ages. TCRdb itself ran the 5' RACE reads through MiXCR, one entry per CDR3 protein. The sample holds approximately 820,000 distinct CDR3 sequences, under 45% seen once. Sequences were obtained from blood. The receptor set was obtained from a man between 60 and 75 years old in good health. The CDR3 runs from the conserved cysteine through the conserved F or W. The D gene is left open where the match is weak. Clone size is given for some rows only: seen once, a few or many times, or a class if the clone is expanded.

cdr3_aa: CASSHPGQGANEQYF; cdr3_nt: TGTGCCAGCAGCCACCCCGGACAGGGGGCCAATGAGCAGTACTTC; v_call: TRBV12-3/TRBV12-4; clone_size: .; j_call: TRBJ2-7; d_call: TRBD1
cdr3_aa: CASCQGGQPNEKLFF; cdr3_nt: TGCGCCAGCTGCCAGGGGGGACAGCCTAATGAAAAACTGTTTTTT; v_call: TRBV4-3; clone_size: .; j_call: TRBJ1-4; d_call: TRBD1
cdr3_aa: CASSGVPGQVNGYTF; cdr3_nt: TGTGCCAGCAGTGGTGTACCGGGACAGGTGAATGGCTACACCTTC; v_call: TRBV25-1; clone_size: .; j_call: TRBJ1-2; d_call: TRBD1
cdr3_aa: CASSLGPAGGYTF; cdr3_nt: TGTGCCAGCAGTTTAGGGCCTGCGGGTGGCTACACCTTC; v_call: TRBV12-3/TRBV12-4; clone_size: .; j_call: TRBJ1-2; d_call: .
cdr3_aa: CASSKGRSRCSGYTF; cdr3_nt: TGTGCCAGCAGCAAAGGACGTAGCAGGTGCTCTGGCTACACCTTC; v_call: TRBV21-1; clone_size: .; j_call: TRBJ1-2; d_call: .
cdr3_aa: CASSFSGPTTNYGYTF; cdr3_nt: TGTGCCAGCAGCTTCAGCGGGCCAACTACTAACTATGGCTACACCTTC; v_call: TRBV7-2; clone_size: few; j_call: TRBJ1-2; d_call: .
cdr3_aa: CASMRPVYNEQFF; cdr3_nt: TGTGCCAGCATGCGGCCCGTATATAATGAGCAGTTCTTC; v_call: TRBV6-5; clone_size: .; j_call: TRBJ2-1; d_call: .
cdr3_aa: CSASQQGISLRYGYTF; cdr3_nt: TGCAGTGCTAGTCAACAGGGAATCTCCTTGAGATATGGCTACACCTTC; v_call: TRBV20-1; clone_size: .; j_call: TRBJ1-2; d_call: .
cdr3_aa: CASSPSGLLYGYTF; cdr3_nt: TGTGCCAGCAGCCCAAGCGGACTCCTCTATGGCTACACCTTC; v_call: TRBV7-2; clone_size: few; j_call: TRBJ1-2; d_call: .
cdr3_aa: CASSLGSMTEAFF; cdr3_nt: TGCGCCAGCAGCTTAGGCAGTATGACTGAAGCTTTCTTT; v_call: TRBV5-1; clone_size: once; j_call: TRBJ1-1; d_call: .
cdr3_aa: CASKGRGIPTDTQYF; cdr3_nt: TGTGCCAGCAAAGGCAGGGGGATACCCACAGATACGCAGTATTTT; v_call: TRBV7-2; clone_size: .; j_call: TRBJ2-3; d_call: TRBD1
cdr3_aa: CASRGTSGGTDTQYF; cdr3_nt: TGTGCCAGCAGAGGCACTAGCGGGGGTACAGATACGCAGTATTTT; v_call: TRBV12-3/TRBV12-4; clone_size: many; j_call: TRBJ2-3; d_call: TRBD2
cdr3_aa: CSASGGDTPTNEQFF; cdr3_nt: TGCAGTGCTAGCGGGGGGGATACACCTACCAATGAGCAGTTCTTC; v_call: TRBV20-1; clone_size: once; j_call: TRBJ2-1; d_call: TRBD2
cdr3_aa: CASSLTGGRGTEAFF; cdr3_nt: TGTGCCAGCAGTCTCACAGGGGGCCGGGGCACTGAAGCTTTCTTT; v_call: TRBV2; clone_size: .; j_call: TRBJ1-1; d_call: TRBD1